These 27 T cell receptor beta chains came from one sample sequenced in a study of blood T cells in healthy people across ages. The authors ran a second PCR of about 7 to 12 cycles using a sample-barcoded 5' primer and a J-beta primer mix. TCRdb recomputed calls from the 5' RACE reads with MiXCR, one row per CDR3 protein. Counted here are more than 550,000 distinct CDR3 sequences, 22% occurring once; the ten biggest clones make up roughly 22%. Sequenced: blood. The receptor source for this set is a man aged 65-85 years in good health.

The chain carries TRBV7-2 and TRBJ2-7; the match to TRBD2 covers 12 bases. CDR3 length: 16 residues. Germline lookup yields CDR1 SGHTA and CDR2 FQGNSA. With 5 bases clipped from V and 1 base from J, the junction kept 6 bases outside the gene matches. The CDR3 here is CASSPGLAGHSYEQYF. In DNA, the CDR3 is TGTGCCAGCAGCCCAGGACTAGCGGGGCATTCCTACGAGCAGTACTTC.

This clonotype has a handful of counts. The chain has TRBV6-5 and TRBJ1-2; D possibly corresponds to TRBD1 (6 bases). Germline V gene lookup returns CDR1 MNHEY and CDR2 SVGAGI. Trimming took off 6 bases at V and 2 bases at J, with 19 bases between the two ends. This CDR3 comprises 16 residues. CDR3 nucleotides: TGTGCCAGCAGACAGTTCTGGAGGGGGGCAAACTATGGCTACACCTTC. Protein product: CASRQFWRGANYGYTF.

In the case of this clonotype: One end of the junction fails to match germline, which may point to a read error. In DNA, the CDR3 is TGTGCCAGCAGTTTAGCGCTTCATATACGTCTGTTCTTC. It is translated as CASSLALHIRLFF. V and J are TRBV12-3 or TRBV12-4 and TRBJ2-5; D remains ambiguous. The CDR3 length is 13 residues.

The genes are TRBV20-1 and TRBJ2-7; 9 nucleotides align to TRBD1. J lost 6 bases, V lost 6 bases, and 12 bases had no gene match. Per the germline V gene, CDR1 is DFQATT and CDR2 is SNEGSKA (reference sequence). This CDR3 region has 14 residues. The CDR3 nucleotides are TGCAGTGCCCTCCCTCGGACAGGGGCCCGCGAGCAGTACTTC. Protein: CSALPRTGAREQYF.

This clonotype was counted only a few times. The CDR3, as DNA: TGCAGTGCCCGCAGGGGATATGAGACCCAGTACTTC. Encoded protein: CSARRGYETQYF. The rearrangement uses TRBV20-1 and TRBJ2-7; TRBD1 might be the D (6 bases). The better agreement between TRBJ2-5 and the DNA end casts doubt on the J call. Germline V gene lookup returns CDR1 DFQATT and CDR2 SNEGSKA (reference sequence). The CDR3 covers 12 residues.

This clonotype was picked up a small number of times. The CDR3 sequence: CASSLGQNYEQYF. The CDR3 coding sequence is TGCGCCAGCAGCTTGGGACAAAACTACGAGCAGTACTTC. The chain couples TRBV5-1 to TRBJ2-7; the D is unclear. CDR1 SGHRS and CDR2 YFSETQ come from the germline V gene. The CDR3 loop spans 13 amino acids. V lost 0 bases and J 3 bases, leaving 7 bases between the germline ends.

The chain combines TRBV27 with TRBJ2-4; TRBD1 or TRBD2 may be the D gene (5 bases each). The CDR3 length is 14 residues. CDR1 and CDR2 from the germline V gene are MNHEY and SMNVEV (reference sequence). V was trimmed by 3 bases and J by 7 bases, leaving 13 bases between them. This chain's CDR3 is CASSFGGSGNIQYF. The CDR3 region has the DNA TGTGCCAGCAGTTTTGGGGGATCTGGGAACATTCAGTACTTC.

This clonotype was counted only a few times. The DNA of the CDR3 is TGTGCCAGCAGCCAAGTGGGGGGTCGGTCACCCCTCCACTTT. Translating gives CASSQVGGRSPLHF. This chain connects TRBV14 to TRBJ1-6, with D tentatively TRBD1 (5 bases). This CDR3 is built from 14 residues. The V gene lost 1 base and the J gene lost 10 bases, with 11 bases spanning the gap. Per germline, CDR1 SGHDN and CDR2 FVKESK.

With respect to this clonotype: One end of the junction does not line up with germline, which may come from a read error. The chain uses TRBV10-3 and TRBJ2-3, with D perhaps given as TRBD1 or TRBD2 (5 bases each). The CDR3 totals 15 residues. Germline V gives CDR1 ENHRY, CDR2 SYGVKD. The CDR3 spells CAHAEGHQSTDAQYF. CDR3 coding DNA: TGTGCCCACGCCGAGGGGCACCAGAGTACAGATGCGCAGTATTTT.

This clonotype was found a few times. The V call is TRBV6-2 or TRBV6-3, the J call TRBJ2-7, with D perhaps given as TRBD1 or TRBD2 (5 bases each). CDR1 is MNHEY and CDR2 is SVGEGT in the germline V gene. The CDR3 has 15 amino acids. Deletions cut 6 bases from V and 3 bases from J, with 18 bases between. The CDR3 coding sequence is TGTGCCAGCAGACCGCTGGGGGTAACTCTCTACGAGCAGTACTTC. Translating gives CASRPLGVTLYEQYF.

This clonotype turned up a few times. The genes are TRBV12-3 or TRBV12-4 and TRBJ2-1; no clear D gene. The V and J ends lost 7 bases and 3 bases respectively, with 10 bases between them. The CDR3 sequence is 13 residues long. The chain's CDR3 is CASTQWGYNEQFF. CDR3 sequence (DNA): TGTGCCAGCACCCAATGGGGCTACAATGAGCAGTTCTTC.

This chain links TRBV12-3 or TRBV12-4 with TRBJ2-3; 12 positions agree with TRBD1. J gave up 7 bases and V 3 bases, and 8 bases lay outside the gene matches. The CDR3 loop spans 16 amino acids. CDR3 residues: CASSFTGTGGLNTQYF. The CDR3 DNA reads as TGTGCCAGCAGTTTTACCGGGACAGGGGGCTTGAATACGCAGTATTTT.

The chain couples TRBV29-1 to TRBJ2-3; 12 nucleotides line up with TRBD2. The V segment lost 6 bases and the J segment 3 bases; nucleotides outside the gene matches: 16. Looked up from germline, CDR1 is SQVTM and CDR2 is ANQGSEA. The CDR3 loop spans 18 amino acids. CDR3 bases: TGCAGCGTGAGCCTAGCCCTGACTAGCGGGAGTGGTACAGATACGCAGTATTTT. It is translated as CSVSLALTSGSGTDTQYF.

This clonotype was detected many times. This chain's CDR3 is CASSARGTENSPLHF. CDR3 nucleotides: TGTGCCAGCAGCGCCCGAGGGACAGAGAATTCACCCCTCCACTTT. The chain couples TRBV12-3 or TRBV12-4 to TRBJ1-6, with TRBD1 matching 7 bases. With 6 bases clipped from V and 7 bases from J, the junction kept 9 bases outside the gene matches. This CDR3 is built from 15 residues.

The V and J genes are TRBV13 and TRBJ2-4; unclear D gene. Germline CDR1 reads PRHDT; CDR2 reads FYEKMQ (reference sequence). The CDR3 totals 15 residues. Trimming removed 5 bases from V and 7 bases from J, with 18 bases in between. The DNA for the CDR3 is TGTGCCAGCAGCCCTCCTGGCGTTGGTAGGAACATTCAGTACTTC. It is translated as CASSPPGVGRNIQYF.

This chain connects TRBV12-3 or TRBV12-4 to TRBJ1-5; 7 bases map to TRBD1. J gave up 5 bases and V 1 base, and 5 bases lay outside the gene matches. The CDR3 is 15 residues long. The CDR3 sequence is CASSLGGQAYQPQHF. CDR3 in DNA: TGTGCCAGCAGTTTAGGTGGACAGGCTTATCAGCCCCAGCATTTT.

The CDR3 DNA is TGTGCCAGCAGCCTCGAAGGAAGACACCCGACAGATGACTATGGCTACACCTTC. It encodes CASSLEGRHPTDDYGYTF. The V call is TRBV3-1, the J call TRBJ1-2; tentative D call: TRBD1 (5 bases). Germline V gene lookup returns CDR1 LGHDT and CDR2 YNNKEL (reference sequence). CDR3 size: 18 residues. The V gene lost 4 bases and the J gene lost 3 bases, with 24 bases spanning the gap.

This clonotype was seen ten or more times. V and J are TRBV28 and TRBJ2-7, with 8 bases matching TRBD1. V lost 1 base to trimming and J lost 0 bases; unmatched junction nucleotides: 8. The germline V gene encodes CDR1 MDHEN and CDR2 SYDVKM. The CDR3 length is 17 residues. The CDR3, as DNA: TGTGCCAGCAGTTTATACAGGGGGGCATTGAGCTCCTACGAGCAGTACGTC. Residues: CASSLYRGALSSYEQYV.

This clonotype has just a few counts. The genes are TRBV3-1 and TRBJ1-2; D possibly corresponds to TRBD1 (6 bases). The CDR3 is made up of 13 amino acids. V shed 1 base and J shed 8 bases, with 11 bases lying between them. The V gene's germline CDR1 is LGHDT and CDR2 YNNKEL (reference sequence). CDR3 sequence reads: CASSQGQGRGYTF. CDR3 DNA sequence: TGTGCCAGCAGCCAAGGCCAGGGGAGAGGCTACACCTTC.

This sequence joins TRBV12-3 or TRBV12-4 and TRBJ1-6, with D possibly matching TRBD1 (5 bases). Trimming pared 3 bases from V and 9 bases from J, leaving 15 bases between. This CDR3 comprises 15 residues. DNA for the CDR3: TGTGCCAGCAGTTTTGAGGGGTTGAGCATTTCACCCCTCCACTTT. Protein sequence: CASSFEGLSISPLHF.

In its sample, this clonotype was seen a few times. V and J are TRBV5-1 and TRBJ2-7, with TRBD2 identical over 9 bases. The J call may be faulty, since TRBJ2-1 better matches the DNA end. Germline CDR1 SGHRS, CDR2 YFSETQ. CDR3 length equals 17 residues. This CDR3 reads CASSKKGTSPLNNEQFF. Written as DNA, the CDR3 is TGCGCCAGCAGCAAAAAAGGGACTAGCCCCTTAAACAATGAGCAGTTCTTC.

The V and J genes are TRBV5-1 and TRBJ1-1; 9 bases align to TRBD1. The CDR3 totals 14 residues. The J segment lost 4 bases and the V segment lost 4 bases, leaving 5 bases of the junction unmatched. Germline-derived CDR1 and CDR2 are SGHRS and YFSETQ. The DNA for the CDR3 is TGCGCCAGCAGCATAGGACAGGGGAGCACTGAAGCTTTCTTT. This translates into CASSIGQGSTEAFF.

The rearrangement links TRBV28 to TRBJ1-1; tentative D call: TRBD1 (6 bases). This CDR3 comprises 12 residues. V was shortened by 8 bases and J by 11 bases, with 18 bases between the two germline ends. Germline lookup yields CDR1 MDHEN and CDR2 SYDVKM. The CDR3 loop is CASGDTRVTAFF. DNA for the CDR3: TGTGCCAGCGGGGACACTCGAGTTACGGCTTTCTTT. Full variable domain (rest looked up from reference TRBV28 and TRBJ1-1): DVKVTQSSRYLVKRTGEKVFLECVQDMDHENMFWYRQDPGLGLRLIYFSYDVKMKEKGDIPEGYSVSREKKERFSLILESASTNQTSMYLCASGDTRVTAFFGQGTRLTVV.

The chain links TRBV10-3 to TRBJ2-7; D unclear. Trimming took off 5 bases at V and 1 base at J, with 6 bases between the two ends. Germline lookup yields CDR1 ENHRY and CDR2 SYGVKD. This CDR3 comprises 12 residues. In nucleotides, the CDR3 is TGTGCCATCAGTAGCGAGTCCTACGAGCAGTACGTC. The encoded protein is CAISSESYEQYV.

This clonotype was observed a few times. The rearrangement links TRBV9 to TRBJ2-5, with 8 nucleotides matching TRBD2. The end of the DNA fits TRBJ2-1 better, so the J call may be wrong. Germline V gives CDR1 SGDLS, CDR2 YYNGEE. This CDR3 has 18 amino acids. The CDR3 reads CASSPGLTSGPNCNEQFF. In DNA, the CDR3 is TGTGCCAGCAGCCCCGGGCTAACTAGCGGACCGAACTGCAATGAGCAGTTCTTC.

This chain uses TRBV5-1 with TRBJ2-2; 13 bases fit TRBD2. V shed 4 bases, J shed 3 bases, and the junction held 3 bases outside the gene matches. The CDR3 spans 16 residues. Germline V gives CDR1 SGHRS, CDR2 YFSETQ. The chain's CDR3 is CASSEGLAGYTGELFF. CDR3 nucleotides: TGCGCCAGCAGCGAGGGACTAGCGGGATACACCGGGGAGCTGTTTTTT.

In this sample, this clonotype turned up many times. V is TRBV6-5 and J is TRBJ2-1; 7 nucleotides line up with TRBD2. CDR3 length equals 15 residues. Germline V gene data show CDR1 as MNHEY and CDR2 as SVGAGI. The V and J ends lost 5 bases and 4 bases, in that order; junction bases with no gene match: 8. The CDR3 bases are TGTGCCAGCAGTACGGGGGGACTTTCGTACAATGAGCAGTTCTTC. Protein: CASSTGGLSYNEQFF.